This T cell receptor beta chain was sequenced in a study of regulatory T cells in long-lasting Graves disease. This CDR3 contains 15 residues. In germline, CDR1 is SGHTA, CDR2 FQGNSA. Germline trimming cut 5 bases from V and 12 bases from J; bases unmatched to any gene: 15. This clonotype has at least ten counts. Researchers made TCR beta libraries by using iRepertoire HTBI primers and running Arm-PCR on CDR3 regions. TCRdb processed the multiplex PCR reads anew with MiXCR; each CDR3 protein has one entry. This sample yields about 430,000 distinct CDR3 sequences, of which roughly a fifth are seen a single time; roughly an eighth belongs to the top ten. The time point: persistent/refractory GD, antithyroid drugs over 5 years with positive TRAb. PBMCs were the source of the RNA used for TCR sequencing.

The J gene is TRBJ2-5, the V gene TRBV7-2, with 10 bases aligning to TRBD2. The sequencing here drew on peripheral blood mononuclear cells (PBMCs), taken when the disease was refractory, from a patient treated with antithyroid drugs. The TCR originated in a female donor with Graves disease. CDR3: CASSLRAGGKPWKYF. The CDR3 nucleotides read TGTGCCAGCAGCCTACGAGCGGGAGGGAAACCGTGGAAGTACTTC.